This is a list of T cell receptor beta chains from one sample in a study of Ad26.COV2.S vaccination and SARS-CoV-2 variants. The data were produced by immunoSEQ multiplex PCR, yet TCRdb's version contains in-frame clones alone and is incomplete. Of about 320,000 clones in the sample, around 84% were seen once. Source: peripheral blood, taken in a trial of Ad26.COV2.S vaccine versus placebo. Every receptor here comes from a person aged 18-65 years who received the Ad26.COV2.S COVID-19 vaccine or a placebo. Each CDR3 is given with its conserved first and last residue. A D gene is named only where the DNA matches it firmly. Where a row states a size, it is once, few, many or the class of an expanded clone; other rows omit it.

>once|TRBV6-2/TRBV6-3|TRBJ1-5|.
TGTGCCAGCAGTAGTCCCCCAGGGGCCGACAATCAGCCCCAGCATTTT
CASSSPPGADNQPQHF
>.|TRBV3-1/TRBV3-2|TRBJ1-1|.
TGTGCCAGCAGCCAACTGGGGATGAACACTGAAGCTTTCTTT
CASSQLGMNTEAFF
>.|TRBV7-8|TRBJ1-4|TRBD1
TGTGCCAGCAGCTTTCGGGGACAGACCAATAATGAAAAACTGTTTTTT
CASSFRGQTNNEKLFF
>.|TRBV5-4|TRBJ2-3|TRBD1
TGTGCCAGCAGCTTGGCCCCGGGACAGGGCGCGACAGATACGCAGTATTTT
CASSLAPGQGATDTQYF
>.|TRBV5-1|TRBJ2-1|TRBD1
TGCGCCAGCAGCTTGGCCACGGGACAGGTGTACAATGAGCAGTTCTTC
CASSLATGQVYNEQFF
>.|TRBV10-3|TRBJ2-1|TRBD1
TGTGCCATCTCGGGACAGGGCTCCTACAATGAGCAGTTCTTC
CAISGQGSYNEQFF
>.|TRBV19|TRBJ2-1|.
TGTGCCAGTAGTGGGGACCGTAGACAAGAGCAGTTCTTC
CASSGDRRQEQFF
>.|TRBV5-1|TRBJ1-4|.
TGCGCCAGCAGCTTATTGACAACTAATGAAAAACTGTTTTTT
CASSLLTTNEKLFF
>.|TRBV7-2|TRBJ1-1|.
TGTGCCAGCATGCCTATGGGCAGCTACGGTGAAGCTTTCTTT
CASMPMGSYGEAFF
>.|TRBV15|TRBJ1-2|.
TGTGCCACCAGCAGAGATAGTACACCAAACTATGGCTACACCTTC
CATSRDSTPNYGYTF
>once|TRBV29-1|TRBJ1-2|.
TGCAGCGTTGTGGGGGCTGGCTATGGCTACACCTTC
CSVVGAGYGYTF
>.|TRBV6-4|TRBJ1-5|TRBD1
TGTGCCAGCAGTGCGGACAGGGCTCAGCCCCAGCATTTT
CASSADRAQPQHF
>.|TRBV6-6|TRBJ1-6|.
TGTGCCAGCAGAATACTTATAAGCTCCTATAATTCACCCCTCCACTTT
CASRILISSYNSPLHF
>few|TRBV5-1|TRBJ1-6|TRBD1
TGCGCCAGCAGCTTAACAGGGGGGACCAATTCACCCCTCCACTTT
CASSLTGGTNSPLHF
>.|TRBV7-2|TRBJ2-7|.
TGTGCCAGCAGTCCCGGGACGCTGAGCTCCTACGAGCAGTACTTC
CASSPGTLSSYEQYF
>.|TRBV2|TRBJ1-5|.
TGTGCCAGCAGTGTGGTCCGGGGGAGTCAGCCCCAGCATTTT
CASSVVRGSQPQHF
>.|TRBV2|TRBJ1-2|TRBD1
TGTGCCAGCAGGGGACAGGGGGGCGCCTATGGCTACACCTTC
CASRGQGGAYGYTF
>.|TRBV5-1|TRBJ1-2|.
TGCGCCAGCAGCCCCGTTGGGCAGGCGATATATGGCTACACCTTC
CASSPVGQAIYGYTF
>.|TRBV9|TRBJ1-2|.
TGTGCCAGCACTCAAGGGGGAGGGGGATATGGCTACACCTTC
CASTQGGGGYGYTF
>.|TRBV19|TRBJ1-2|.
TGTGCCAGTAGCTTTCCGGGGGGCTATGGCTACACCTTC
CASSFPGGYGYTF
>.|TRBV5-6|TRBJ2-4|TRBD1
TGTGCCAGCAGCCTTTACTCGACAGGGACCCCCAAAAACATTCAGTACTTC
CASSLYSTGTPKNIQYF
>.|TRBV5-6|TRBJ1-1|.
TGTGCCAGCAGCTTGAGAAGTACGAACACTGAAGCTTTCTTT
CASSLRSTNTEAFF
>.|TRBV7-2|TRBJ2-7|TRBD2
TGTGCCAGCAGCTTGGGGGGGACTGTCACCTACGAGCAGTACTTC
CASSLGGTVTYEQYF
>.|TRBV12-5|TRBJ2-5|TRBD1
TGTGCTAGTGGCCGTATAGACAGGGCCACCCAGTACTTC
CASGRIDRATQYF
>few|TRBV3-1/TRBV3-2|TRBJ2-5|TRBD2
TGTGCCAGCAGATACCACGGTAGGACTAGCGGGGGGGTTGGAGAGACCCAGTACTTC
CASRYHGRTSGGVGETQYF
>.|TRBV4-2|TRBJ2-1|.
TGTGCCAGCAGCCAAGCCTTAGGAACGGGGGCTGGTTACAATGAGCAGTTCTTC
CASSQALGTGAGYNEQFF
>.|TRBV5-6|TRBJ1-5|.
TGTGCCAGCAGCAGCGACCCAGATCAGCCCCAGCATTTT
CASSSDPDQPQHF
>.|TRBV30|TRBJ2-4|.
TGTGCCTGGAGTGGTCGGACTCCACAAAACATTCAGTACTTC
CAWSGRTPQNIQYF
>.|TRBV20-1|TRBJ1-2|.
TGCAGTGCTAGAGATTCGGGGGGCTACACCTTC
CSARDSGGYTF
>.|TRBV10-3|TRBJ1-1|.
TGTGCCATCAGTGAGTCTAGGAACACTGAAGCTTTCTTT
CAISESRNTEAFF
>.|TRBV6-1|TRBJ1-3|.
TGTGCCAGCAGTGAACGGGTCTCTGGAAACACCATATATTTT
CASSERVSGNTIYF
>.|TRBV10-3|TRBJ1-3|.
TGTGCCATCAGTCACAGCGACTCTGGAAACACCATATATTTT
CAISHSDSGNTIYF
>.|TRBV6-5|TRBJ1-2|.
TGTGCCAGCAGTTACTCGTATCGGGCGTCCACGCTGGGCTACACCTTC
CASSYSYRASTLGYTF
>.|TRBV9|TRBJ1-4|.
TGTGCCAGCAGCGTGGGGGTTTCCAATGAAAAACTGTTTTTT
CASSVGVSNEKLFF
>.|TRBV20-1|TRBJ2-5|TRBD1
TGCAGCGCTAGTGGAGCAGGGGGTTTGGAGACCCAGTACTTC
CSASGAGGLETQYF
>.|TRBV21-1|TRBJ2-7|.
TGTGCCAGCAGCAAAGTAAAGGACAGGTGTAGGGGGGCCCCACTCTACGAGCAGTACTTC
CASSKVKDRCRGAPLYEQYF
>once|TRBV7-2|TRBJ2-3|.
TGTGCCAGCAGCTTAGGGGGGGTATTCACAGATACGCAGTATTTT
CASSLGGVFTDTQYF
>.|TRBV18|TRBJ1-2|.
TGTGCCAGCTCACCTGACAGGTACTATGGCTACACCTTC
CASSPDRYYGYTF
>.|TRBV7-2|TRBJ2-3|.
TGTGCCAGCAGCAGGATGGGGTTCGAAGGCACAGATACGCAGTATTTT
CASSRMGFEGTDTQYF
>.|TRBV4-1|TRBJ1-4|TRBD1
TGCGCCAGCAGCCAATCCGGGACAGGGGATGAAAAACTGTTTTTT
CASSQSGTGDEKLFF
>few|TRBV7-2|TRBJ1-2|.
TGTGCCAGCAGCCAGGCGGGGGCGAATGGCTACACCTTC
CASSQAGANGYTF
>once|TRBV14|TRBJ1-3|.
TGTGCCAGCAGCCGATCAGGGACTATCTCTGGAAACACCATATATTTT
CASSRSGTISGNTIYF
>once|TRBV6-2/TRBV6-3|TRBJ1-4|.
TGTGCCAGCAGTCAAAAGATGAAACTGTTTTTT
CASSQKMKLFF
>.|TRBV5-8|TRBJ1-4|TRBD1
TGTGCCAGCAGCCAGGGACAGGGGAGCGAAAAACTGTTTTTT
CASSQGQGSEKLFF
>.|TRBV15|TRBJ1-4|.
TGTGCCACCAGCAGAGCCCGCATGGGGTCCGAAAAACTGTTTTTT
CATSRARMGSEKLFF
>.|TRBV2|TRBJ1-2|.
TGTGCCAGCAGTGAGAAATTGGAACGGGTTGTTGGCTACACCTTC
CASSEKLERVVGYTF
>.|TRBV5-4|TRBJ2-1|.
TGTGCCAGCAGCCCGGGGGGCGGGGGATACTACAATGAGCAGTTCTTC
CASSPGGGGYYNEQFF
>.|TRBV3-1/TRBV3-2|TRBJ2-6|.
TGTGCCAGCAGCCAGGCCGGGACTGGGGCCAACGTCCTGACTTTC
CASSQAGTGANVLTF
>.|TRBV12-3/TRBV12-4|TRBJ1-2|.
TGTGCCAGCAGTTTCACGGGGCGTCGCGGCTACACCTTC
CASSFTGRRGYTF
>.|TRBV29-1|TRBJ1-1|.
TGCAGCGGAACGAGAGGGGGAACTGAAGCTTTCTTT
CSGTRGGTEAFF
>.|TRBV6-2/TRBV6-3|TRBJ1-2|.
TGTGCCAGCAGTCCCAGTGATTTGAGGATTGGCTACACCTTC
CASSPSDLRIGYTF
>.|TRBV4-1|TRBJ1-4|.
TGCGCCAGCAGCCAAGATGGGAGGGCTAATGAAAAACTGTTTTTT
CASSQDGRANEKLFF